These 26 T cell receptor beta chains originate from one sample sequenced in a study of T cell changes during pregnancy in multiple sclerosis. Clones were sequenced by immunoSEQ multiplex PCR, and TCRdb holds only the in-frame ones, with some missing. Among some 51,000 clones listed, around 94% were seen once. This specimen consisted of CD4+ T cells from peripheral blood mononuclear cells, obtained in the first trimester of pregnancy. The receptors come from a female donor with multiple sclerosis, enrolled in a pregnancy study.

The J gene is TRBJ2-3, the V gene TRBV11-2; D remains unclear. This CDR3 comprises 16 residues. Trimming removed 4 bases at V and 2 bases at J, with 16 bases between. The germline V gene has CDR1 SGHAT and CDR2 FQNNGV. The chain's CDR3 is CASSSGRISFTDTQYF. The CDR3 bases are TGTGCCAGCAGCTCGGGTCGGATATCGTTCACAGATACGCAGTATTTT.

This clone has just one count. The gene calls are TRBV2 and TRBJ2-2; TRBD1 matches at 8 bases. J was trimmed by 13 bases and V by 6 bases; bases with no gene match: 10. Germline V CDR1 and CDR2: SNHLY, FYNNEI. The CDR3 totals 13 residues. In DNA form, the CDR3 reads TGTGCCAGCAGCGAATCAGGGGGCGAGGTGCTGTTTTTT. Amino acids: CASSESGGEVLFF. Based on the CDR3 plus reference TRBV2 and TRBJ2-2, the full variable domain is EPEVTQTPSHQVTQMGQEVILRCVPISNHLYFYWYRQILGQKVEFLVSFYNNEISEKSEIFDDQFSVERPDGSNFTLKIRSTKLEDSAMYFCASSESGGEVLFFGEGSRLTVL.

The chain carries TRBV18 and TRBJ2-3; maybe TRBD1 (6 bases). Germline V gene lookup returns CDR1 KGHSH and CDR2 LQKENI. Trimming cost V 3 bases and J 2 bases, with 12 bases left between them. This CDR3 is built from 15 residues. CDR3 in DNA: TGTGCCAGCTCACCCTCGGACAGCCCCACAGATACGCAGTATTTT. Amino acid sequence: CASSPSDSPTDTQYF.

The sample holds a few counts of this clone. The genes are TRBV27 and TRBJ1-5; D may be TRBD1 (5 bases). The CDR3 is 16 amino acids. Germline values: CDR1 MNHEY, CDR2 SMNVEV (reference sequence). The ends were cut back, 3 bases at V and 3 bases at J, with 15 bases in the middle. In DNA, the CDR3 is TGTGCCAGCAGTTTCGGGGGAAAATTACACAATCAGCCCCAGCATTTT. Translation: CASSFGGKLHNQPQHF.

This chain uses TRBV2 with TRBJ2-2, with D possibly being TRBD2 (6 bases). V was clipped by 5 bases and J by 4 bases, with 14 bases between them. CDR1 and CDR2 from the germline V gene are SNHLY and FYNNEI. This CDR3 has 15 amino acids. This chain's CDR3 is CASSILGTRTGELFF. The CDR3 region has the DNA TGTGCCAGCAGTATTCTTGGGACTCGCACCGGGGAGCTGTTTTTT. Variable domain in full (rest from reference TRBV2 and TRBJ2-2): EPEVTQTPSHQVTQMGQEVILRCVPISNHLYFYWYRQILGQKVEFLVSFYNNEISEKSEIFDDQFSVERPDGSNFTLKIRSTKLEDSAMYFCASSILGTRTGELFFGEGSRLTVL.

This chain joins TRBV9 and TRBJ1-1, with a tentative D call TRBD1 (5 bases). Between the trimmed V and J ends, which lost 3 bases and 0 bases, there was a span of 9 bases. This CDR3 region has 14 residues. Germline V gene lookup returns CDR1 SGDLS and CDR2 YYNGEE. CDR3 sequence: CASSATDLNTEAFF. The DNA of the CDR3 is TGTGCCAGCAGCGCGACAGATCTGAACACTGAAGCTTTCTTT. The full variable domain, in which reference TRBV9 and TRBJ1-1 provide the parts outside the CDR3, is DSGVTQTPKHLITATGQRVTLRCSPRSGDLSVYWYQQSLDQGLQFLIQYYNGEERAKGNILERFSAQQFPDLHSELNLSSLELGDSALYFCASSATDLNTEAFFGQGTRLTVV.

The V and J genes are TRBV6-6 and TRBJ2-7; 11 bases are shared with TRBD2. CDR3 size: 16 residues. The V gene end was trimmed by 5 bases and the J gene end by 3 bases; junction bases not matched to a gene: 9. Germline V gives CDR1 MNHNY, CDR2 SVGAGI (reference sequence). The CDR3 sequence: CASSPRLAGTFYEQYF. Here the CDR3 DNA reads TGTGCCAGCAGTCCCCGACTAGCGGGGACATTCTACGAGCAGTACTTC.

The chain uses TRBV19 and TRBJ1-2, with TRBD1 identical over 11 bases. The CDR3 runs to 15 residues. Per the germline V gene, CDR1 is LNHDA and CDR2 is SQIVND (reference sequence). With V trimmed by 5 bases and J by 4 bases, 6 bases remained unmatched. The CDR3 bases are TGTGCCAGTAGTGCCTCCGGACAGGGGGCCTATGGCTACACCTTC. Translation: CASSASGQGAYGYTF.

The chain combines TRBV19 with TRBJ1-6; D not certain. Trimming shortened V by 0 bases and J by 6 bases, and 9 bases separated the two germline ends. The germline CDR1 and CDR2 sequences are LNHDA and SQIVND (reference sequence). This CDR3 contains 15 residues. CDR3 in DNA: TGTGCCAGTAGTATAGAGTCCGTCTCTAATTCACCCCTCCACTTT. Protein product: CASSIESVSNSPLHF. The full variable domain, completed using reference TRBV19 and TRBJ1-6, is DGGITQSPKYLFRKEGQNVTLSCEQNLNHDAMYWYRQDPGQGLRLIYYSQIVNDFQKGDIAEGYSVSREKKESFPLTVTSAQKNPTAFYLCASSIESVSNSPLHFGNGTRLTVT.

The chain is built from TRBV2 and TRBJ1-2; D gene uncertain. The germline CDR1 and CDR2 sequences are SNHLY and FYNNEI. This CDR3 contains 13 residues. V was trimmed by 1 base and J by 3 bases, leaving 6 bases between them. This CDR3 is CASSEESDYGYTF. CDR3 sequence (DNA): TGTGCCAGCAGTGAAGAGTCGGACTATGGCTACACCTTC.

This chain uses TRBV30 with TRBJ1-2; no firm D call. This CDR3 region has 12 residues. CDR1 is GTSNPN, CDR2 SVGIG, per germline (reference sequence). V was clipped by 1 base and J by 8 bases, with 11 bases between them. The DNA of the CDR3 is TGTGCCTGGAGTGCCAGCGGTATAGGCTACACCTTC. It yields the protein CAWSASGIGYTF.

The rearrangement links TRBV11-3 to TRBJ2-2; a possible D gene is TRBD1 (5 bases). Trimming shortened V by 3 bases and J by 6 bases, and 11 bases separated the two germline ends. Germline V gene sequence: CDR1 SGHNT, CDR2 YENEEA. There are 14 residues in the CDR3. The CDR3 here is CASSFGQTPGELFF. CDR3 DNA: TGTGCCAGCAGCTTTGGACAAACTCCCGGGGAGCTGTTTTTT.

This chain links TRBV27 with TRBJ2-2, with TRBD2 matching over 12 bases. Germline CDR1 reads MNHEY; CDR2 reads SMNVEV (reference sequence). The CDR3 is made up of 16 amino acids. V dropped 5 bases and J dropped 4; count of bases not matched to a gene: 5. The CDR3 DNA reads TGTGCCAGCAGTCCCTGGACTAGCGGGGCCACCGGGGAGCTGTTTTTT. This encodes CASSPWTSGATGELFF.

The chain carries TRBV5-1 and TRBJ2-1; TRBD2 matches at 14 bases. The CDR3 spans 15 residues. The V gene end was trimmed by 3 bases and the J gene end by 7 bases; junction bases not matched to a gene: 3. Germline V gene lookup returns CDR1 SGHRS and CDR2 YFSETQ. CDR3 bases: TGCGCCAGCAGCTCCCGGACTAGCGGGGGGAATGAGCAGTTCTTC. Its protein product is CASSSRTSGGNEQFF.

The V call is TRBV19, the J call TRBJ1-6, with 7 bases matching TRBD1. CDR3 length: 13 residues. The germline gives CDR1 LNHDA, CDR2 SQIVND (reference sequence). V dropped 5 bases and J dropped 17; count of bases not matched to a gene: 12. CDR3 sequence (DNA): TGTGCCAGTAGTCTGCGTACAGGGGCGGCGGTCCACTTT. Its translation is CASSLRTGAAVHF.

The V and J genes are TRBV7-9 and TRBJ1-1; D is unclear. Trimming left V 7 bases short and J 3 bases short, with 6 bases between. The germline V gene encodes CDR1 SEHNR and CDR2 FQNEAQ (reference sequence). CDR3 length equals 11 residues. CDR3: CASKLHTEAFF. The CDR3 DNA is TGTGCCAGCAAGCTCCACACTGAAGCTTTCTTT.

About this clone itself: A read error may produce the germline difference seen at one junction end. The chain couples TRBV7-7 to TRBJ2-1, with TRBD2 matching over 13 bases. Germline CDR1 is SSHAT and CDR2 is FNYEAQ (reference sequence). The CDR3 sequence is 16 residues long. CDR3 protein: CASSLGTSGVHNEQFF. In DNA, the CDR3 is TGTGCTAGCAGCTTGGGGACTAGCGGGGTACACAATGAGCAGTTCTTC.

In this sample, this clone turned up once. J is TRBJ2-7 and V is TRBV6-5, with 7 bases identical to TRBD2. This CDR3 region has 15 residues. Germline V gene sequence: CDR1 MNHEY, CDR2 SVGAGI. V lost 0 bases and J lost 4; bases outside the gene matches: 6. CDR3 region: CASSYSFRAGYEQYF. DNA of the CDR3: TGTGCCAGCAGTTACTCGTTCCGAGCGGGGTACGAGCAGTACTTC.

The chain couples TRBV11-1 to TRBJ1-1, with TRBD1 as a possible D gene (6 bases). V was shortened by 0 bases and J by 11 bases, with 13 bases between the two germline ends. CDR3 length: 13 amino acids. Germline lookup yields CDR1 SGHAT and CDR2 FQDESV (reference sequence). The CDR3, as DNA: TGTGCCAGCAGCTTAGCGTCTACAGGGATGGCTTTCTTT. Translation: CASSLASTGMAFF. Variable domain in full (rest from reference TRBV11-1 and TRBJ1-1): EAEVAQSPRYKITEKSQAVAFWCDPISGHATLYWYRQILGQGPELLVQFQDESVVDDSQLPKDRFSAERLKGVDSTLKIQPAELGDSAMYLCASSLASTGMAFFGQGTRLTVV.

This rearrangement joins TRBV15 to TRBJ2-3, with D perhaps TRBD1 (5 bases). Looked up from germline, CDR1 is LNHNV and CDR2 is YYDKDF (reference sequence). Trimming took off 3 bases at V and 2 bases at J, with 15 bases between the two ends. CDR3 length equals 16 residues. The CDR3 sequence: CATSRDPGWFTDTQYF. The DNA for the CDR3 is TGTGCCACCAGCAGGGACCCAGGGTGGTTCACAGATACGCAGTATTTT.

The CDR3, as DNA: TGCGCCAGCAGCAGGCCGGAGGGGGCGACCCCAATCGTCCAAGAGACCCAGTACTTC. It is translated as CASSRPEGATPIVQETQYF. This sequence joins TRBV5-1 and TRBJ2-5, with D perhaps matching TRBD1 (7 bases). Trimming left V 4 bases short and J 1 base short, with 26 bases between. In germline, CDR1 is SGHRS, CDR2 YFSETQ. CDR3 length equals 19 residues.

The rearrangement joins TRBV9 to TRBJ1-6; 7 bases map to TRBD1. The germline V gene encodes CDR1 SGDLS and CDR2 YYNGEE. This CDR3 is built from 15 residues. V trimming: 3 bases; J trimming: 10 bases; junction bases outside the gene matches: 10. The CDR3 reads CASSGTTGAGSPLHF. The DNA of the CDR3 is TGTGCCAGCAGCGGTACAACAGGGGCAGGATCACCCCTCCACTTT. The full variable domain, with the rest looked up from reference TRBV9 and TRBJ1-6, is DSGVTQTPKHLITATGQRVTLRCSPRSGDLSVYWYQQSLDQGLQFLIQYYNGEERAKGNILERFSAQQFPDLHSELNLSSLELGDSALYFCASSGTTGAGSPLHFGNGTRLTVT.

Only one count was recorded for this clone. V usage is TRBV11-2 and J usage is TRBJ1-1; D remains unclear. Germline values: CDR1 SGHAT, CDR2 FQNNGV. The CDR3 length is 14 residues. The ends were cut back, 6 bases at V and 4 bases at J, with 15 bases in the middle. This CDR3 is CASSLAGISTEAFF. Written as DNA, the CDR3 is TGTGCCAGCAGTTTGGCGGGCATTAGCACTGAAGCTTTCTTT.

The chain links TRBV5-4 to TRBJ1-1; TRBD1 is a possible D gene (5 bases). V lost 2 bases, J lost 1 base, and 6 bases lay in between. CDR1 is SGHNT, CDR2 YYREEE, per germline (reference sequence). The CDR3 runs 13 residues. CDR3 region: CASSFDRNTEAFF. Here the CDR3 DNA reads TGTGCCAGCAGCTTTGACAGGAACACTGAAGCTTTCTTT. Supplemented by reference TRBV5-4 and TRBJ1-1, the full variable domain reads ETGVTQSPTHLIKTRGQQVTLRCSSQSGHNTVSWYQQALGQGPQFIFQYYREEENGRGNFPPRFSGLQFPNYSSELNVNALELDDSALYLCASSFDRNTEAFFGQGTRLTVV.

The V and J genes are TRBV6-6 and TRBJ1-2, with D maybe TRBD1 (6 bases). CDR3 length: 12 residues. Trimming left V 2 bases short and J 6 bases short, with 7 bases between. Germline V gene sequence: CDR1 MNHNY, CDR2 SVGAGI (reference sequence). The CDR3 coding sequence is TGTGCCAGCAGTTACCAGGGGAATGGCTACACCTTC. Protein product: CASSYQGNGYTF.

The rearrangement uses TRBV29-1 and TRBJ2-3; possible D gene TRBD2, 6 bases. The CDR3 runs 15 residues. Germline V lookup: CDR1 SQVTM, CDR2 ANQGSEA. With 1 base removed from V and 4 bases from J, the gap between germline ends came to 15 bases. This chain's CDR3 is CSVEGGLAIADTQYF. CDR3 nucleotide sequence: TGCAGCGTTGAAGGAGGGCTAGCGATAGCAGATACGCAGTATTTT.